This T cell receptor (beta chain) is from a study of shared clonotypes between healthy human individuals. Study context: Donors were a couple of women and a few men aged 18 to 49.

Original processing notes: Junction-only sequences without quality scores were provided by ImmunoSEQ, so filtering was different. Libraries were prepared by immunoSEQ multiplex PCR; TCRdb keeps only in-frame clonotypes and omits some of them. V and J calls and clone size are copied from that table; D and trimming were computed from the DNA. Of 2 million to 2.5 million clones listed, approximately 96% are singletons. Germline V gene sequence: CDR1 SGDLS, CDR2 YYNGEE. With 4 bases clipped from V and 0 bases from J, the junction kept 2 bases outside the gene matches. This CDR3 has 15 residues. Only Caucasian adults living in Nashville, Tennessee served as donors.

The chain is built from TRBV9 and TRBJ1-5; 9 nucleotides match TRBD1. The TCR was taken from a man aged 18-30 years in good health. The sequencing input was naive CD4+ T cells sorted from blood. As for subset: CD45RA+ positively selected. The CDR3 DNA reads TGTGCCAGCAGCAAGGGACAGGGTAGCAATCAGCCCCAGCATTTT. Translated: CASSKGQGSNQPQHF.